This T cell receptor beta chain was documented in a study of cytomegalovirus exposure and HLA in healthy donors. The primer mix had 60 Vbeta and 13 Jbeta primers. TCRdb's table, derived via immunoSEQ multiplex PCR, lists solely in-frame clones and lacks some. The table includes tens of thousands of clones, roughly 70% detected once. The CDR3 spans 13 residues. The germline V gene has CDR1 MNHNS and CDR2 SASEGT. The V gene lost 9 bases and the J gene lost 1 base, with 12 bases spanning the gap. The donors (healthy individuals) were bone marrow donors. The sample consisted of PBMCs. The rearrangement joins TRBV6-1 to TRBJ1-1; weak D call: TRBD1 (6 bases). The clonotype was recovered from a woman aged 40 to 49 in good health and CMV-seropositive. The CDR3 DNA reads TGTGCCAGTCCAGGGGATCCGAACACTGAAGCTTTCTTT. This codes for CASPGDPNTEAFF.